The clone carrying this T cell receptor beta chain was seen only a few times. Its cognate antigen is unknown. This sample was taken from a study of regulatory T cells in long-lasting Graves disease. Study-wide results and limits: Thyroid tissue went unstudied; only peripheral blood was examined.

Arm-PCR of CDR3 regions and iRepertoire HTBI primers were the basis on which TCR beta libraries were built. TCRdb re-analysed the multiplex PCR reads in MiXCR, keeping a single row per CDR3 protein. The table records 450,000 to 600,000 distinct CDR3 sequences, about 13% of them present only once. V gave up 7 bases and J gave up 0 bases, with 13 bases separating them. The CDR3 spans 15 residues. Time point indicated: newly diagnosed GD, antithyroid drugs for less than 3 months. PBMC RNA served as the TCR library source. These same data were also listed under a study on T cells in Graves' hyperthyroidism and ophthalmopathy.

The V and J genes are TRBV12-3 or TRBV12-4 and TRBJ1-5; D gene uncertain. The material was peripheral blood mononuclear cells (PBMCs), obtained at new diagnosis, from a patient treated with antithyroid drugs. The sequence was obtained from a man aged 25-45 years with Graves disease. The CDR3 DNA sequence: TGTGCCAGCATCCTGACCGAGTATAGCAATCAGCCCCAGCATTTT. Its protein product is CASILTEYSNQPQHF.